This T cell receptor (beta chain) came from a study of T-cell reconstitution after alpha-beta-depleted transplantation in children. In this sample, this clonotype turned up a few times. V gave up 7 bases and J gave up 7 bases; unmatched junction bases: 10. This CDR3 region has 14 residues. Per germline, CDR1 SGHAT and CDR2 FQNNGV. Unique molecular identifiers were incorporated during preparation of the TCRbeta library. MiXCR was run by TCRdb on the PCR reads, yielding one entry per CDR3 protein. Found here are about 210,000 distinct CDR3 sequences, over 15% of them singletons; the top ten hold around 45%.

The chain carries TRBV11-2 and TRBJ2-3, with 8 bases lining up with TRBD2. The sample consisted of PBMCs, mostly from graft donor cells, taken 360 days after TCRalphabeta/CD19-depleted stem cell transplant. The receptor comes from a male patient under 10 years old who had a stem cell transplant for acute lymphoblastic leukemia, so the T cells may come from the graft donor. The CDR3 sequence is CASTTSGPGYTQYF. CDR3 nucleotides: TGTGCCAGCACCACTAGCGGCCCCGGGTATACGCAGTATTTT.